One and the same sample provided the 9 T cell receptor beta chains below, sequenced in a study of Ad26.COV2.S vaccination and SARS-CoV-2 variants. Some clones are missing from TCRdb's copy, which holds only in-frame ones; the method was immunoSEQ multiplex PCR. The repertoire has 120,000 to 150,000 clones, roughly 89% of them found once; the top ten carry 4% to 6%. This specimen was peripheral blood, taken after recovery from COVID-19. All receptors derive from a human donor who had recovered from COVID-19.

The chain combines TRBV5-8 with TRBJ1-4; D is ambiguous. CDR1 and CDR2 from the germline V gene are SGHTS and YDEGEE. The CDR3 totals 18 residues. Trimming stripped 4 bases from V and 0 bases from J, with 19 bases between. The CDR3 here is CASSHRRLGIATNEKLFF. The CDR3 bases are TGTGCCAGCAGCCATCGAAGACTCGGGATAGCAACTAATGAAAAACTGTTTTTT.

This clone was seen a handful of times. This sequence joins TRBV5-6 and TRBJ1-5; no reliable D call. V gave up 1 base and J gave up 11 bases, with 22 bases separating them. The CDR3 has 16 amino acids. The V gene's germline CDR1 is SGHDT and CDR2 YYEEEE. DNA of the CDR3: TGTGCCAGCAGCTTGTCCCGGGGTCGTGGGCGGTGGACCCAGCATTTT. Protein product: CASSLSRGRGRWTQHF.

V usage is TRBV5-6 and J usage is TRBJ1-1; tentative D call: TRBD1 (6 bases). Germline V gives CDR1 SGHDT, CDR2 YYEEEE. Trimming took 4 bases from V and 4 from J, leaving 17 bases between them. The CDR3 loop spans 15 amino acids. CDR3 DNA sequence: TGTGCCAGCAGCGCCCCGGGACAAGGTAGCACTGAAGCTTTCTTT. Its translation: CASSAPGQGSTEAFF.

This clone has just one count. The chain carries TRBV7-9 and TRBJ2-3, with 7 bases matching TRBD1. CDR3 length equals 14 residues. Germline trimming cut 5 bases from V and 2 bases from J; bases unmatched to any gene: 4. Germline CDR1 reads SEHNR; CDR2 reads FQNEAQ (reference sequence). CDR3 residues: CASSDRAHTDTQYF. The CDR3 nucleotides read TGTGCCAGCAGCGACAGGGCCCACACAGATACGCAGTATTTT. Drawing the rest from reference TRBV7-9 and TRBJ2-3, the complete variable domain is DTGVSQNPRHKITKRGQNVTFRCDPISEHNRLYWYRQTLGQGPEFLTYFQNEAQLEKSRLLSDRFSAERPKGSFSTLEIQRTEQGDSAMYLCASSDRAHTDTQYFGPGTRLTVL.

This sequence joins TRBV28 and TRBJ2-7; 7 positions match TRBD1. Germline trimming cut 5 bases from V and 5 bases from J; bases unmatched to any gene: 12. The CDR3 sequence is 15 residues long. Looked up from germline, CDR1 is MDHEN and CDR2 is SYDVKM. The CDR3 DNA follows: TGTGCCAGCAGTCTCCTCCGACAGGGTTCCCACGAGCAGTACTTC. Its translation is CASSLLRQGSHEQYF.

V and J are TRBV19 and TRBJ1-6; 7 nucleotides match TRBD1. The germline V gene encodes CDR1 LNHDA and CDR2 SQIVND (reference sequence). The V and J ends lost 11 bases and 6 bases, in that order; junction bases with no gene match: 10. There are 14 residues in the CDR3. DNA for the CDR3: TGTGCCGTAGAGGGGAACAGGGGTAATTCACCCCTCCACTTT. Its translation: CAVEGNRGNSPLHF.

V usage is TRBV19 and J usage is TRBJ1-6; no firm D call. The germline V and J ends were trimmed by 3 bases and 14 bases, with 14 bases remaining between them. The CDR3 runs to 13 residues. The germline V gene has CDR1 LNHDA and CDR2 SQIVND (reference sequence). The CDR3 DNA reads as TGTGCCAGTAGTATGAAGCCACATAACTCCCTCCACTTT. The encoded protein is CASSMKPHNSLHF.

The chain combines TRBV5-6 with TRBJ1-2; TRBD1 aligns across 9 bases. Germline V gene sequence: CDR1 SGHDT, CDR2 YYEEEE. With V trimmed by 1 base and J by 12 bases, 16 bases remained unmatched. The CDR3 covers 16 residues. CDR3 bases: TGTGCCAGCAGCTTGAACCTGCAACCACGGGACAGGGCTAACACCTTC. Translating it yields CASSLNLQPRDRANTF.

The CDR3 spells CASSGDRPSTGELFF. CDR3 DNA sequence: TGTGCCAGCAGTGGAGACAGGCCAAGCACCGGGGAGCTGTTTTTT. The chain carries TRBV2 and TRBJ2-2; TRBD1 is a possible D gene (6 bases). Germline CDR1 is SNHLY and CDR2 is FYNNEI. The CDR3 runs to 15 residues. V lost 4 bases to trimming and J lost 4 bases, with 13 bases between them.